This T cell receptor beta chain was found in a study of blood T cell repertoires in COVID-19. The germline V gene encodes CDR1 LGHNT and CDR2 FRNRAP. V lost 1 base to trimming and J lost 6 bases; unmatched junction nucleotides: 6. This CDR3 spans 16 amino acids. Original data processing: Amplification of reference gene primers provided the estimated nucleated cell counts. The repertoire was sequenced with immunoSEQ multiplex PCR; TCRdb's copy has only in-frame clones and lacks some. The DNA was the basis for D and trimming; V, J and clone size are from that table. The sample lists approximately 69,000 clones, 84% occurring once.

Sequenced sample: peripheral blood. The receptor was isolated from a man aged 45-65 years with COVID-19, enrolled during active disease. The chain couples TRBV12-5 to TRBJ1-4, with TRBD1 matching over 9 bases. For the CDR3, the DNA is TGTGCTAGTGGTTTGGCGTCGGGACAGGGTCATGAAAAACTGTTTTTT. As protein: CASGLASGQGHEKLFF.